Described below is a single T cell receptor (beta chain) sequence and its context. Its antigen is as yet unknown. The sample is drawn from a study of OX40 agonist ivuxolimab in advanced cancers. About the research overall: Partial responses were achieved by three patients: one hepatocellular carcinoma, two cutaneous melanoma.

Here immunoSEQ multiplex PCR was the method, and the copy in TCRdb shows in-frame clones only, minus some. Of tens of thousands of clones in the sample, roughly 84% were seen once. Notes on the study in general: Specificity for antigen went undetermined in the expanded peripheral T cells.

The sequence was obtained from an adult with an advanced solid tumor such as melanoma, head and neck, liver or kidney cancer. The material sequenced was CD4+ or CD8+ T cells sorted from blood, taken in a trial of the OX40 agonist ivuxolimab.

The CDR3 loop is CASTSGPAGRNTEAFF. CDR3 coding DNA: TGTGCCAGCACCTCGGGGCCAGCGGGGCGAAACACTGAAGCTTTCTTT. This chain links TRBV5-6 with TRBJ1-1, with a possible D match to TRBD1 (5 bases). V lost 6 bases to trimming and J lost 2 bases, with 20 bases between them. The V gene's germline CDR1 is SGHDT and CDR2 YYEEEE. This CDR3 is built from 16 residues.